A selection of T cell receptor beta chains follows, all from one sample in a study of siplizumab effects on memory and regulatory T cells. Here immunoSEQ multiplex PCR was the method, and the copy in TCRdb shows in-frame clones only, minus some. Of roughly 100,000 clones detected, about 93% appear once; the ten largest clones hold 0.25% to 0.35%. Sequencing was carried out using CD4+ T cells sorted from blood. Every receptor here comes from a human donor in good health. Each CDR3 is given with its conserved first and last residue. Each record gives: D gene, V gene, J gene, clone size, CDR3 DNA, CDR3 protein. A D gene is named only where the DNA matches it firmly. Clone size appears in some rows only: once, few, many, or a class for an expanded clone.

D gene: .; V gene: TRBV27; J gene: TRBJ2-1; clone size: once; CDR3 DNA: TGTGCCAGCCAGGAGTCCCCCTCCTACAATGAGCAGTTCTTC; CDR3 protein: CASQESPSYNEQFF
D gene: .; V gene: TRBV6-1; J gene: TRBJ2-1; clone size: .; CDR3 DNA: TGTGCCAGCAGTGAATGGCCAGGGCAGTTCTTC; CDR3 protein: CASSEWPGQFF
D gene: TRBD2; V gene: TRBV19; J gene: TRBJ2-3; clone size: .; CDR3 DNA: TGTGCCAGTAGTATATCTCGACTAGCGGGAAGCACAGATACGCAGTATTTT; CDR3 protein: CASSISRLAGSTDTQYF
D gene: .; V gene: TRBV5-1; J gene: TRBJ1-2; clone size: .; CDR3 DNA: TGCGCCAGCAGCTTGGTCCAGGCCCAGGATGGCTACACCTTC; CDR3 protein: CASSLVQAQDGYTF
D gene: .; V gene: TRBV5-5; J gene: TRBJ1-5; clone size: .; CDR3 DNA: TGTGCCAGCAGCTCCCGAGGCAGGGGCGATCAGCCCCAGCATTTT; CDR3 protein: CASSSRGRGDQPQHF
D gene: TRBD2; V gene: TRBV5-1; J gene: TRBJ2-3; clone size: once; CDR3 DNA: TGCGCCAGCAGCGTGGAGCGGGGGCACTCAGATACGCAGTATTTT; CDR3 protein: CASSVERGHSDTQYF
D gene: .; V gene: TRBV6-1; J gene: TRBJ1-2; clone size: .; CDR3 DNA: TGTGCCAGCAGTGAACATTCGCACCAGGCCAGTGGCTACACCTTC; CDR3 protein: CASSEHSHQASGYTF
D gene: .; V gene: TRBV19; J gene: TRBJ1-2; clone size: .; CDR3 DNA: TGTGCCAGTAGTGCTGGGATGGGTCTTAACTATGGCTACACCTTC; CDR3 protein: CASSAGMGLNYGYTF
D gene: .; V gene: TRBV18; J gene: TRBJ1-3; clone size: .; CDR3 DNA: TGTGCCAGCTCACCGCTTGGGCAGACGAGCTCTGGAAACACCATATATTTT; CDR3 protein: CASSPLGQTSSGNTIYF
D gene: TRBD1; V gene: TRBV6-5; J gene: TRBJ1-1; clone size: .; CDR3 DNA: TGTGCCAGCAGTTCATCCGGGACAGAAAACACTGAAGCTTTCTTT; CDR3 protein: CASSSSGTENTEAFF
D gene: .; V gene: TRBV10-3; J gene: TRBJ1-1; clone size: .; CDR3 DNA: TGTGCCATCAGCACCCAGCCCGGAACTGAAGCTTTCTTT; CDR3 protein: CAISTQPGTEAFF
D gene: .; V gene: TRBV19; J gene: TRBJ2-6; clone size: .; CDR3 DNA: TGTGCCACTGACGGGGGCTCTGGGGCCAACGTCCTGACTTTC; CDR3 protein: CATDGGSGANVLTF
D gene: .; V gene: TRBV5-1; J gene: TRBJ2-6; clone size: .; CDR3 DNA: TGCGCCAGCAGCTTGGGACAGTGGGCTTCTGGGGCCAACGTCCTGACTTTC; CDR3 protein: CASSLGQWASGANVLTF
D gene: TRBD2; V gene: TRBV30; J gene: TRBJ2-2; clone size: .; CDR3 DNA: TGTGCCTGGAGTGTCGGGTCGCGCGGGAGGAACACCGGGGAGCTGTTTTTT; CDR3 protein: CAWSVGSRGRNTGELFF
D gene: .; V gene: TRBV5-3; J gene: TRBJ1-2; clone size: .; CDR3 DNA: TGTGCCAGAAGCGTGAAAATTGGACAGCTTAACTATGGCTACACCTTC; CDR3 protein: CARSVKIGQLNYGYTF
D gene: TRBD1; V gene: TRBV19; J gene: TRBJ2-5; clone size: .; CDR3 DNA: TGTGCCAGTAGCGGGACAGGAGGTGAGACCCAGTACTTC; CDR3 protein: CASSGTGGETQYF
D gene: .; V gene: TRBV25-1; J gene: TRBJ2-5; clone size: once; CDR3 DNA: TGTGCCAGCAGTGAACAGGGGACCGGGAAAGAGACCCAGTACTTC; CDR3 protein: CASSEQGTGKETQYF
D gene: .; V gene: TRBV6-6; J gene: TRBJ2-2; clone size: .; CDR3 DNA: TGTGCCAGCACCGACAGCCCGTGGGCCGGGGAGCTGTTTTTT; CDR3 protein: CASTDSPWAGELFF
D gene: TRBD1; V gene: TRBV5-1; J gene: TRBJ1-3; clone size: few; CDR3 DNA: TGCGCCAGCAGCTTGCAGGGGGCTGGAAACACCATATATTTT; CDR3 protein: CASSLQGAGNTIYF
D gene: .; V gene: TRBV5-1; J gene: TRBJ2-5; clone size: .; CDR3 DNA: TGCGCCAGCAGCTTGGTTCCGGGTGTGGTGGAGACCCAGTACTTC; CDR3 protein: CASSLVPGVVETQYF
D gene: .; V gene: TRBV13; J gene: TRBJ1-2; clone size: .; CDR3 DNA: TGTGCCAGCAGCTTAGGACATAACTATGGCTACACCTTC; CDR3 protein: CASSLGHNYGYTF
D gene: .; V gene: TRBV20-1; J gene: TRBJ2-1; clone size: .; CDR3 DNA: TGCAGTGCTAATACTAACAATGAGCAGTTCTTC; CDR3 protein: CSANTNNEQFF
D gene: TRBD1; V gene: TRBV5-8; J gene: TRBJ1-5; clone size: .; CDR3 DNA: TGTGCCAGCAGCCCAACAGGGGGCTTCAATCAGCCCCAGCATTTT; CDR3 protein: CASSPTGGFNQPQHF
D gene: .; V gene: TRBV7-3; J gene: TRBJ1-1; clone size: .; CDR3 DNA: TGTGCCAGCAGCGTCGACGGTCGGAACACTGAAGCTTTCTTT; CDR3 protein: CASSVDGRNTEAFF
D gene: .; V gene: TRBV7-9; J gene: TRBJ2-7; clone size: .; CDR3 DNA: TGTGCCAGCAGCTTAGCAGGGTCCGAGCAGTACTTC; CDR3 protein: CASSLAGSEQYF
D gene: .; V gene: TRBV4-2; J gene: TRBJ1-6; clone size: .; CDR3 DNA: TGTGCCAGCAGCGAAGGAGGGGGGAATAATTCACCCCTCCACTTT; CDR3 protein: CASSEGGGNNSPLHF
D gene: TRBD2; V gene: TRBV11-2; J gene: TRBJ2-1; clone size: .; CDR3 DNA: TGTGCCAGCAGCCCAGTCCCTACGACTAGCGGGAGGACGAATGAGCAGTTCTTC; CDR3 protein: CASSPVPTTSGRTNEQFF
D gene: TRBD2; V gene: TRBV30; J gene: TRBJ2-7; clone size: .; CDR3 DNA: TGTGCCTGGAGTGGGCTAGCGGGAACCTACGAGCAGTACTTC; CDR3 protein: CAWSGLAGTYEQYF
D gene: .; V gene: TRBV7-2; J gene: TRBJ1-2; clone size: .; CDR3 DNA: TGTGCCAGCAGCCCCTCGGGGTATGGCTACACCTTC; CDR3 protein: CASSPSGYGYTF
D gene: TRBD1; V gene: TRBV5-1; J gene: TRBJ1-2; clone size: few; CDR3 DNA: TGCGCCAGCAGCTCACCCCCGGACAGGGGGTCCTATGGCTACACCTTC; CDR3 protein: CASSSPPDRGSYGYTF
D gene: TRBD1; V gene: TRBV10-1; J gene: TRBJ2-7; clone size: .; CDR3 DNA: TGCGCCAGCAGTGAGAAATGGGGACAGGGGGTGTACGAGCAGTACTTC; CDR3 protein: CASSEKWGQGVYEQYF
D gene: TRBD2; V gene: TRBV2; J gene: TRBJ2-5; clone size: once; CDR3 DNA: TGTGCCAGCTGGACGACTAGCGGGGGGAAGTACCAAGAGACCCAGTACTTC; CDR3 protein: CASWTTSGGKYQETQYF
D gene: .; V gene: TRBV20-1; J gene: TRBJ1-2; clone size: .; CDR3 DNA: TGCAGTGCGCAGGGATTTGGCTACACCTTC; CDR3 protein: CSAQGFGYTF
D gene: TRBD2; V gene: TRBV11-1; J gene: TRBJ2-1; clone size: .; CDR3 DNA: TGTGCCAGCAGCCGCGCTAGCGGGACCAGGTACAATGAGCAGTTCTTC; CDR3 protein: CASSRASGTRYNEQFF
D gene: .; V gene: TRBV4-2; J gene: TRBJ1-2; clone size: .; CDR3 DNA: TGTGCCAGCAGCCCACTTACAGGGAACTATGGCTACACCTTC; CDR3 protein: CASSPLTGNYGYTF
D gene: .; V gene: TRBV7-3; J gene: TRBJ2-1; clone size: .; CDR3 DNA: TGTGCCAGCAGCTCGGACACCCTGAATGAGCAGTTCTTC; CDR3 protein: CASSSDTLNEQFF
D gene: .; V gene: TRBV19; J gene: TRBJ1-3; clone size: .; CDR3 DNA: TGTGCCAGTAGTAACTTGGGCTCTGGAAACACCATATATTTT; CDR3 protein: CASSNLGSGNTIYF
D gene: .; V gene: TRBV9; J gene: TRBJ2-7; clone size: .; CDR3 DNA: TGTGCCAGCAGCGTAGGATCCCAACCCTACGAGCAGTACTTC; CDR3 protein: CASSVGSQPYEQYF
D gene: TRBD1; V gene: TRBV11-3; J gene: TRBJ2-5; clone size: once; CDR3 DNA: TGTGCCAGCAGCTTAGACAGGGGGCTAGAGACCCAGTACTTC; CDR3 protein: CASSLDRGLETQYF
D gene: .; V gene: TRBV5-1; J gene: TRBJ2-5; clone size: .; CDR3 DNA: TGCGCCAGCAGCTTGGGTTCGGCACCATGGGAGACCCAGTACTTC; CDR3 protein: CASSLGSAPWETQYF
D gene: TRBD2; V gene: TRBV12-5; J gene: TRBJ2-1; clone size: .; CDR3 DNA: TGTGCTAGTGGTTTGGTACTGGCCAGCGGGAGTTCTAATGAGCAGTTCTTC; CDR3 protein: CASGLVLASGSSNEQFF
D gene: .; V gene: TRBV28; J gene: TRBJ1-3; clone size: .; CDR3 DNA: TGTGCCAGCAGTTTATCGGGAAATCAAGGAAACACCATATATTTT; CDR3 protein: CASSLSGNQGNTIYF
D gene: TRBD2; V gene: TRBV6-5; J gene: TRBJ2-7; clone size: .; CDR3 DNA: TGTGCCAGCAGTTACGGCGGGAGCCGCTCCTACGAGCAGTACTTC; CDR3 protein: CASSYGGSRSYEQYF
D gene: .; V gene: TRBV4-1; J gene: TRBJ1-2; clone size: .; CDR3 DNA: TGCGCCAGCAGCCAAGAGTTACACCTTAACTATGGCTACACCTTC; CDR3 protein: CASSQELHLNYGYTF
D gene: TRBD2; V gene: TRBV7-9; J gene: TRBJ2-1; clone size: .; CDR3 DNA: TGTGCCAGCAGCCCAGCGGGAGTTTCCTACAATGAGCAGTTCTTC; CDR3 protein: CASSPAGVSYNEQFF